The 8 T cell receptor beta chains reported below all come from one sample, sequenced in a study of early T cells in non-severe SARS-CoV-2 infection. TCRdb re-called the 5' RACE reads with MiXCR, one entry per CDR3 protein. Counted here are under 95,000 distinct CDR3 sequences, 14% to 15% occurring once; the ten biggest clones make up about 5.5%. The sample was whole blood. The source of these receptors is an adult who was a healthcare worker with PCR-confirmed SARS-CoV-2 infection or an uninfected control (not recorded which).

This clonotype showed up just a few times. V and J are TRBV20-1 and TRBJ2-5; 9 positions match TRBD2. This CDR3 spans 14 amino acids. Germline-derived CDR1 and CDR2 are DFQATT and SNEGSKA (reference sequence). The ends lost 1 base at V and 1 base at J; junction bases unmatched: 1. The CDR3 reads CSARASGAQETQYF. The CDR3 bases are TGCAGTGCTAGAGCTAGCGGGGCCCAAGAGACCCAGTACTTC.

This clonotype was seen only a few times. The chain combines TRBV12-3 or TRBV12-4 with TRBJ2-3; unclear D gene. Trimming pared 4 bases from V and 5 bases from J, leaving 13 bases between. The CDR3 has 14 amino acids. The CDR3 DNA reads as TGTGCCAGCAGTTCCCCCCCCGAGGAAGATACGCAGTATTTT. Translation: CASSSPPEEDTQYF.

At least ten counts were recorded for this clonotype. The chain links TRBV10-3 to TRBJ2-7, with 7 bases identical to TRBD1. The CDR3 sequence is 12 residues long. Germline V CDR1 and CDR2: ENHRY, SYGVKD. With 2 bases clipped from V and 10 bases from J, the junction kept 5 bases outside the gene matches. The CDR3 region has the DNA TGTGCCATCAGTGAGCGCCGGGACAGACAGTACTTC. This gives the protein CAISERRDRQYF.

This clonotype was counted between two and nine times. The gene calls are TRBV10-3 and TRBJ2-2; D is unclear. Trimming cost V 9 bases and J 5 bases, with 4 bases left between them. Looked up from germline, CDR1 is ENHRY and CDR2 is SYGVKD. This CDR3 contains 10 residues. The CDR3 DNA is TGTGCCATTCGAACCGGGGAGCTGTTTTTT. Residues: CAIRTGELFF.

This clonotype was recorded many times. The genes are TRBV4-2 and TRBJ2-1, with D hard to call. Trimming removed 1 base at V and 9 bases at J, with 7 bases between. The CDR3 contains 12 residues. The germline gives CDR1 LGHNA, CDR2 YNFKEQ. CDR3 nucleotide sequence: TGTGCCAGCAGCCAAGTTGGTCCTGAGCAGTTCTTC. This encodes CASSQVGPEQFF.

This clonotype was counted only a few times. V usage is TRBV11-2 and J usage is TRBJ2-7; D uncertain. Per germline, CDR1 SGHAT and CDR2 FQNNGV. V lost 5 bases, J lost 3 bases, and 20 bases lay in between. The CDR3 is 16 residues long. The CDR3 reads CASSALWSTKYYEQYF. The CDR3 DNA reads TGTGCCAGCAGCGCCCTGTGGAGTACCAAATACTACGAGCAGTACTTC.

The chain is built from TRBV5-1 and TRBJ2-2; 14 nucleotides match TRBD2. Germline V CDR1 and CDR2: SGHRS, YFSETQ. The CDR3 totals 17 residues. V was pared by 2 bases and J by 6 bases, with 6 bases of the junction left unmatched. CDR3 nucleotide sequence: TGCGCCAGCAGCTTCCCGGGACTAGCGGGAGAGGCCGGGGAGCTGTTTTTT. Its protein is CASSFPGLAGEAGELFF.

This clonotype has just a few counts. This chain connects TRBV28 to TRBJ2-7, with TRBD2 as a possible D gene (5 bases). Trimming stripped 3 bases from V and 0 bases from J, with 9 bases between. CDR3 length: 14 residues. CDR1 is MDHEN, CDR2 SYDVKM, per germline. Here the CDR3 DNA reads TGTGCCAGCAGTTTGTGGGGAGTCTCCTACGAGCAGTACTTC. The encoded protein is CASSLWGVSYEQYF.